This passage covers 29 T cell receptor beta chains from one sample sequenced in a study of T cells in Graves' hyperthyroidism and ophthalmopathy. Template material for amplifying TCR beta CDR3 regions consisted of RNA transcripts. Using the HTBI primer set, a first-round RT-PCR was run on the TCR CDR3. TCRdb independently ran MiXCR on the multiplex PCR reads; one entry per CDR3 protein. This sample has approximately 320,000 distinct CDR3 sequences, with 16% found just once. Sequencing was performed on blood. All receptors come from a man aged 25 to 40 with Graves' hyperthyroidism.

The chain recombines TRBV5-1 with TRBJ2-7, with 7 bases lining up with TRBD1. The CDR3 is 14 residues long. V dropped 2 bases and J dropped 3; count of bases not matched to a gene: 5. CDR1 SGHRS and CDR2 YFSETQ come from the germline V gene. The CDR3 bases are TGCGCCAGCAGCTTCCAGGGGGATATCTACGAGCAGTACTTC. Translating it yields CASSFQGDIYEQYF.

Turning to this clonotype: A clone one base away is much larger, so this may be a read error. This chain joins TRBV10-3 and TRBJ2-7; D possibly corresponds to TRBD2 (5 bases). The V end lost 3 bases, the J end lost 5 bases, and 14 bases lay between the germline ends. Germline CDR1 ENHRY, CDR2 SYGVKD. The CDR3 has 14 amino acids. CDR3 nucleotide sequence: TGTGCCATCAGTGATCAGGACGGGGTTAACGAGCAGTACTTC. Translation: CAISDQDGVNEQYF.

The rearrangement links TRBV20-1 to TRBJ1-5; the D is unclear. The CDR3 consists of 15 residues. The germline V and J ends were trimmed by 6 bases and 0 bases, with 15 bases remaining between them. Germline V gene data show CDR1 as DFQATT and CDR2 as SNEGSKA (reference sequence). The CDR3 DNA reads TGCAGTGCCACCCTGGAGCCGTATAGCAATCAGCCCCAGCATTTT. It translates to CSATLEPYSNQPQHF.

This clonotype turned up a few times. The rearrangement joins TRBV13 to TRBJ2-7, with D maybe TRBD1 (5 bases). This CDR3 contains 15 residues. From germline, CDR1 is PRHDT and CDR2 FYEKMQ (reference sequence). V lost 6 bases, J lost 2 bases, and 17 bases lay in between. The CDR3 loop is CASSPSQGLAYEQYF. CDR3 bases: TGTGCCAGCAGTCCATCTCAGGGTTTAGCCTACGAGCAGTACTTC. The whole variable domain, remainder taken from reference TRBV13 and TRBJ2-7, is AAGVIQSPRHLIKEKRETATLKCYPIPRHDTVYWYQQGPGQDPQFLISFYEKMQSDKGSIPDRFSAQQFSDYHSELNMSSLELGDSALYFCASSPSQGLAYEQYFGPGTRLTVT.

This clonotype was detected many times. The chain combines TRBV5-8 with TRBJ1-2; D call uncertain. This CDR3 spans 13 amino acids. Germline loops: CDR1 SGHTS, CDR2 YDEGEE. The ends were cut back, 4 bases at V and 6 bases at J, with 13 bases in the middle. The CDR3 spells CASSPSGADGYTF. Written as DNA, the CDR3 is TGTGCCAGCAGCCCCTCCGGAGCCGATGGCTACACCTTC.

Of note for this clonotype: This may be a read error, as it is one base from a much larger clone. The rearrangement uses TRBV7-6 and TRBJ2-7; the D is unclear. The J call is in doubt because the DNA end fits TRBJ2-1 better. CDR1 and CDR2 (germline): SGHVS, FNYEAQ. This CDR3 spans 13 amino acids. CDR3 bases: TGTGCCAGCAGCTGGAAGGGTGCCTACGAGCAGTTCTTC. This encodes CASSWKGAYEQFF.

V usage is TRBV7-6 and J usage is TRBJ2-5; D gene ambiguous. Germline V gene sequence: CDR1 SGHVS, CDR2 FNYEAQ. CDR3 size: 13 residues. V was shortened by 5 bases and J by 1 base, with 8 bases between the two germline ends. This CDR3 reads CASSPTTQETQYF. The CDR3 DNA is TGTGCCAGCAGCCCTACAACCCAAGAGACCCAGTACTTC.

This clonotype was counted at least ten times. The CDR3 nucleotides read TGTGCCAGCAGTTACGGCGAAGGGGTGAACACTGAAGCTTTCTTT. This gives the protein CASSYGEGVNTEAFF. The chain uses TRBV6-5 and TRBJ1-1, with D possibly matching TRBD1 (5 bases). Per germline, CDR1 MNHEY and CDR2 SVGAGI. The CDR3 sequence is 15 residues long. With 2 bases removed from V and 0 bases from J, the gap between germline ends came to 10 bases.

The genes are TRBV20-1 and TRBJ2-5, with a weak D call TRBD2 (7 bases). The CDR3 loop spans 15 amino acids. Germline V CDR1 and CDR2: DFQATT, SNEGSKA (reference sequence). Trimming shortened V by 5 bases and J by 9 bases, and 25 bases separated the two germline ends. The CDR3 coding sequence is TGCAGTGCTTTAGGGACAAGTCTAGCGGCCACGGCCCAGTACTTC. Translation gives CSALGTSLAATAQYF.

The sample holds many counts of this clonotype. CDR3 sequence: CASSRGETQYF. Here the CDR3 DNA reads TGTGCCAGCAGTAGGGGGGAGACCCAGTACTTC. The chain uses TRBV2 and TRBJ2-5; possible D gene TRBD1, 6 bases. V was shortened by 5 bases and J by 5 bases, with 6 bases between the two germline ends. CDR3 length: 11 residues. The germline V gene encodes CDR1 SNHLY and CDR2 FYNNEI.

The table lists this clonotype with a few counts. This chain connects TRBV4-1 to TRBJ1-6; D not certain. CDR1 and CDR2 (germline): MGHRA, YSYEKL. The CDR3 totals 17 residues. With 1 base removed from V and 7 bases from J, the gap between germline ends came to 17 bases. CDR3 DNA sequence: TGCGCCAGCAGCCAAGTTCGGTTATCCGGGATAAATTCACCCCTCCACTTT. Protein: CASSQVRLSGINSPLHF.

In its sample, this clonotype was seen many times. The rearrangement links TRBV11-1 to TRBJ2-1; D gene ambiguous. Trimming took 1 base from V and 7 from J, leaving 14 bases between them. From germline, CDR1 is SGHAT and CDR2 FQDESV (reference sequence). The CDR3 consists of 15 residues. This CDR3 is CASSLEGTTWNEQFF. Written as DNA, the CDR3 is TGTGCCAGCAGCTTAGAGGGAACTACGTGGAATGAGCAGTTCTTC.

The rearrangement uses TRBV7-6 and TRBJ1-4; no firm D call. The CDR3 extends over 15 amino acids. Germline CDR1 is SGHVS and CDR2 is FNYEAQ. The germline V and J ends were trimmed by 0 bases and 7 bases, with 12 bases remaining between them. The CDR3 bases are TGTGCCAGCAGCTTAGCTGGGGTTGATGGTGAAAAACTGTTTTTT. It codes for CASSLAGVDGEKLFF. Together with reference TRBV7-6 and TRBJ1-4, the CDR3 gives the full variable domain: GAGVSQSPRYKVTKRGQDVALRCDPISGHVSLYWYRQALGQGPEFLTYFNYEAQQDKSGLPNDRFSAERPEGSISTLTIQRTEQRDSAMYRCASSLAGVDGEKLFFGSGTQLSVL.

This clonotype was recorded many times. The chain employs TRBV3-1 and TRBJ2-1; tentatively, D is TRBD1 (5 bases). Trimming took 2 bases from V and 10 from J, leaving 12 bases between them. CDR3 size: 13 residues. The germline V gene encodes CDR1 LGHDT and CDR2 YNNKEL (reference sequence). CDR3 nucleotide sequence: TGTGCCAGCAGCCAACTGGCCAACAGGGAGCAGTTCTTC. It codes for CASSQLANREQFF.

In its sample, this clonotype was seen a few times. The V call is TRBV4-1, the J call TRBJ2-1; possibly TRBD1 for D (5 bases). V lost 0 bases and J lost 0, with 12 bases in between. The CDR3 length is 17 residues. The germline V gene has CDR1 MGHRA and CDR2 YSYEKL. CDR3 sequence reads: CASSQDLADNSYNEQFF. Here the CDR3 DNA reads TGCGCCAGCAGCCAAGATTTGGCGGACAACTCCTACAATGAGCAGTTCTTC.

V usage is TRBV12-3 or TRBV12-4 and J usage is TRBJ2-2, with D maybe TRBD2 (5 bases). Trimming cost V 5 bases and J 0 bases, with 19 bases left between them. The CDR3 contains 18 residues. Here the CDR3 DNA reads TGTGCCAGCAGTGCGATGGGCGGGCGACCTCCGAACACCGGGGAGCTGTTTTTT. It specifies CASSAMGGRPPNTGELFF.

The CDR3, as DNA: TGTGCCAGCAGAGATAGCGGGAGGGCCGTCTACGAGCAGTACTTC. Translated: CASRDSGRAVYEQYF. The chain has TRBV28 and TRBJ2-7, with 11 bases identical to TRBD2. J was trimmed by 3 bases and V by 6 bases; bases with no gene match: 7. From germline, CDR1 is MDHEN and CDR2 SYDVKM. This CDR3 contains 15 residues.

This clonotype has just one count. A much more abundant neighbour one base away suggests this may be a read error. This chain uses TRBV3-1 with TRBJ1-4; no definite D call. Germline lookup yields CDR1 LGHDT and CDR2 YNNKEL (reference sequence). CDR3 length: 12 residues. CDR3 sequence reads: CVSSQAGEKLFF. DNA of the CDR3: TGTGTCAGCAGCCAAGCGGGTGAAAAACTGTTTTTT.

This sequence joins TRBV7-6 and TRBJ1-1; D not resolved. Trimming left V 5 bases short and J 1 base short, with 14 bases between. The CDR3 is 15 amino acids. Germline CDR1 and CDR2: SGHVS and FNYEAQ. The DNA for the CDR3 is TGTGCCAGCAGCCTACAACCCGACGGGAACACTGAAGCTTTCTTT. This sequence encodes CASSLQPDGNTEAFF. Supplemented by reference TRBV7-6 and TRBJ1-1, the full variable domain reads GAGVSQSPRYKVTKRGQDVALRCDPISGHVSLYWYRQALGQGPEFLTYFNYEAQQDKSGLPNDRFSAERPEGSISTLTIQRTEQRDSAMYRCASSLQPDGNTEAFFGQGTRLTVV.

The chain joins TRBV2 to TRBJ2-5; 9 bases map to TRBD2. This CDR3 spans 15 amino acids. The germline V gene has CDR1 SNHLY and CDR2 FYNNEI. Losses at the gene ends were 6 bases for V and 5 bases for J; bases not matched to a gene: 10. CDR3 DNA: TGTGCCAGCAGGGCTCGGGTAGCGGGAGTGGAGACCCAGTACTTC. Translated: CASRARVAGVETQYF. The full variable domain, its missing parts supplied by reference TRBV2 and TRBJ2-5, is EPEVTQTPSHQVTQMGQEVILRCVPISNHLYFYWYRQILGQKVEFLVSFYNNEISEKSEIFDDQFSVERPDGSNFTLKIRSTKLEDSAMYFCASRARVAGVETQYFGPGTRLLVL.

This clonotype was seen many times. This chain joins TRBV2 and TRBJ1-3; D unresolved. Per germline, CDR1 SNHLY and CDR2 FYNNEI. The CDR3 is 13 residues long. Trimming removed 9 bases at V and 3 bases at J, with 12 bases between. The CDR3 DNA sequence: TGTGCCAGAAAAAGGACCGGTGGAAACACCATATATTTT. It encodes CARKRTGGNTIYF. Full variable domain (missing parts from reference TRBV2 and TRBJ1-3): EPEVTQTPSHQVTQMGQEVILRCVPISNHLYFYWYRQILGQKVEFLVSFYNNEISEKSEIFDDQFSVERPDGSNFTLKIRSTKLEDSAMYFCARKRTGGNTIYFGEGSWLTVV.

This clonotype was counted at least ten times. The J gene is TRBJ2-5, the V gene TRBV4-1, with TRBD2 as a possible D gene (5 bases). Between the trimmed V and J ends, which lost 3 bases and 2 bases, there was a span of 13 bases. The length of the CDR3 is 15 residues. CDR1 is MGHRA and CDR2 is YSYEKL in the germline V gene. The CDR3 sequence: CASSHPERGQETQYF. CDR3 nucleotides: TGCGCCAGCAGCCATCCCGAGCGCGGGCAAGAGACCCAGTACTTC.

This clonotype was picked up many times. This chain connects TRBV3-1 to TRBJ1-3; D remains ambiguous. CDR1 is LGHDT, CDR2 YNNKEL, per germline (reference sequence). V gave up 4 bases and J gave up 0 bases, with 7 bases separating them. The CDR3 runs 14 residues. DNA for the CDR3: TGTGCCAGCAGCCTCCGGAGCTCTGGAAACACCATATATTTT. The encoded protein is CASSLRSSGNTIYF.

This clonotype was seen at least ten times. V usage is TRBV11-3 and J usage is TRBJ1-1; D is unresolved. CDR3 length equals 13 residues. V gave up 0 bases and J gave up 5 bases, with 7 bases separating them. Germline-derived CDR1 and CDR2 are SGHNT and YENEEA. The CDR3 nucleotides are TGTGCCAGCAGCTTAGAAGGGCGTACTGAAGCTTTCTTT. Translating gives CASSLEGRTEAFF.

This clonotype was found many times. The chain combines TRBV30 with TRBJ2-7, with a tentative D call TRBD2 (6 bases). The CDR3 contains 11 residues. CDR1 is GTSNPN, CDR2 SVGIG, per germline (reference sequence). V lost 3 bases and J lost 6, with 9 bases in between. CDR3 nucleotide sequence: TGTGCCTGGAGCTCCGGGGGCGAGCAGTACTTC. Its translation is CAWSSGGEQYF.

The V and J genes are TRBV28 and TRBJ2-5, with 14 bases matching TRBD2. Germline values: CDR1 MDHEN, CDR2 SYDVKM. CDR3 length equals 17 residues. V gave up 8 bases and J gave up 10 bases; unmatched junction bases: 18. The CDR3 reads CASRSGLAGDGGVSQYF. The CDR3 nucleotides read TGTGCCAGCCGCTCGGGACTAGCGGGAGACGGGGGGGTGAGCCAGTACTTC.

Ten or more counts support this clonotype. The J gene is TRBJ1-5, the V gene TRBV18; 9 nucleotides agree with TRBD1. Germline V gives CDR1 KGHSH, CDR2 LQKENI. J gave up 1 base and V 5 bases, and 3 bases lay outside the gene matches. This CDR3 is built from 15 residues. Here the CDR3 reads CASSAGQGSNQPQHF. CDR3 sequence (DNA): TGTGCCAGCTCAGCGGGACAGGGAAGCAATCAGCCCCAGCATTTT.

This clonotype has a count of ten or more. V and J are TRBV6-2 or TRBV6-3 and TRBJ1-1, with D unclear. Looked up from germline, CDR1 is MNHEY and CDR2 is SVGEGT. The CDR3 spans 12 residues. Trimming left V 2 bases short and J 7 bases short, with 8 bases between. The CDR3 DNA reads TGTGCCAGCAGTTACCTAGCCGATGAAGCTTTCTTT. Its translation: CASSYLADEAFF.

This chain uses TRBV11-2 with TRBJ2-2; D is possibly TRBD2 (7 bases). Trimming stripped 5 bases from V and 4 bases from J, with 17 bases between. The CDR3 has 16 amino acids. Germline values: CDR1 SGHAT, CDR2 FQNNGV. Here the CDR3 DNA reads TGTGCCAGCAGCCGGGGGGCGGGGGCTGGCACCGGGGAGCTGTTTTTT. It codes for CASSRGAGAGTGELFF.